Following are 25 T cell receptor beta chains from one sample sequenced in a study of T cells in women clearing cervical HPV infection. Repertoires were generated with immunoSEQ multiplex PCR, while TCRdb's copy carries only in-frame clones and drops some. The listing records tens of thousands of clones. Source material: blood buffy coat. The receptors were gathered from a woman between 18 and 75 years old with a cervical HPV16 infection that either progressed to CIN3+ or cleared (not recorded which).

Of note for this clone: The CDR3 end falls 3 residues outside the read, so it is completed with the germline J gene. This chain links TRBV12-3 or TRBV12-4 with TRBJ2-6, with 7 bases fitting TRBD1. The CDR3 covers 15 residues. The trim removed 10 bases at V and 4 bases at J, leaving 10 bases unmatched. CDR3 DNA (partial): TGTGCCACGACATCGACAGGGCAGGGGGCCAACGTC. This codes for CATTSTGQGANV. The whole CDR3 protein is CATTSTGQGANVLTF.

In the case of this clone: The CDR3 end falls 3 residues outside the read, so it is completed with the germline J gene. The rearrangement joins TRBV7-3 to TRBJ2-7, with 8 positions matching TRBD1. Trimming removed 3 bases from V and 5 bases from J; junction bases left unmatched: 6. Germline CDR1 is SGHTA and CDR2 is FQGTGA. This CDR3 has 14 residues. The covered CDR3 bases are TGTGCCAGCAGCTTCGCATCGACAGGGGACGAG. As protein: CASSFASTGDE. The entire CDR3 reads CASSFASTGDEQYF. Supplemented by reference TRBV7-3 and TRBJ2-7, the full variable domain reads GAGVSQTPSNKVTEKGKYVELRCDPISGHTALYWYRQSLGQGPEFLIYFQGTGAADDSGLPNDRFFAVRPEGSVSTLKIQRTERGDSAVYLCASSFASTGDEQYFGPGTRLTVT.

Note on this clone: The read finishes 3 residues shy of the CDR3 end, and the germline J gene is used to complete it. V usage is TRBV5-6 and J usage is TRBJ2-3; 9 bases map to TRBD2. The junction had 4 bases not matched to a gene; V was cut back by 2 bases and J by 3 bases. This CDR3 is built from 15 residues. Germline V gene sequence: CDR1 SGHDT, CDR2 YYEEEE. Incomplete CDR3 DNA: TGTGCCAGCAGCTTCCAGGGACTAGCAACAGATACG. Encoded protein: CASSFQGLATDT. From start to end, the CDR3 is CASSFQGLATDTQYF.

Comment on this clone: The read stops 3 residues short of the end of the CDR3; the missing end is completed from the germline J gene. V and J are TRBV28 and TRBJ2-6; 7 bases match TRBD2. This CDR3 contains 15 residues. Germline-derived CDR1 and CDR2 are MDHEN and SYDVKM. Germline trimming cut 5 bases from V and 0 bases from J; bases unmatched to any gene: 1. Partial CDR3 DNA: TGTGCCAGCAGTGGGGGGGGCTCTGGGGCCAACGTC. Amino acid sequence: CASSGGGSGANV. The whole CDR3 region reads CASSGGGSGANVLTF.

Worth noting for this clone: The read finishes 3 residues shy of the CDR3 end, and the germline J gene is used to complete it. The chain carries TRBV20-1 and TRBJ2-7; TRBD2 matches at 8 bases. The V gene's germline CDR1 is DFQATT and CDR2 SNEGSKA (reference sequence). V was pared by 5 bases and J by 0 bases, with 15 bases of the junction left unmatched. The CDR3 runs to 17 residues. CDR3 protein: CSAPTGAGVSSSYEQYF. The CDR3 bases that were read are TGCAGTGCTCCCACGGGAGCGGGGGTTTCCAGCTCCTACGAG.

Concerning this clone: The read falls 3 residues short of the CDR3 end, and the missing part is taken from the germline J gene. The chain has TRBV7-3 and TRBJ2-3; D perhaps matches TRBD2 (6 bases). The V end was cut by 0 bases, the J end by 4 bases, with 8 bases between. Germline CDR1 SGHTA, CDR2 FQGTGA. This CDR3 comprises 14 residues. CDR3 DNA (partial): TGTGCCAGCAGCTTAACTGGGGACTCAGATACG. Its protein product is CASSLTGDSDT. The whole CDR3 protein is CASSLTGDSDTQYF. The variable domain in full, completed from reference TRBV7-3 and TRBJ2-3, reads GAGVSQTPSNKVTEKGKYVELRCDPISGHTALYWYRQSLGQGPEFLIYFQGTGAADDSGLPNDRFFAVRPEGSVSTLKIQRTERGDSAVYLCASSLTGDSDTQYFGPGTRLTVL.

CDR3 sequence: CASSSGTGVSYDYTF. The CDR3 DNA, read in part, is TGCGCCAGCAGCTCCGGGACAGGGGTGTCCTACGAC. This chain links TRBV10-2 with TRBJ1-2, with TRBD1 identical over 10 bases. The read terminates 3 residues before the CDR3 end, so the remaining end is supplied by the germline J gene. CDR1 is WSHSY and CDR2 is SAAADI in the germline V gene. The CDR3 is made up of 15 amino acids.

Concerning this clone itself: The read falls 3 residues short of the CDR3 end, and the missing part is taken from the germline J gene. V usage is TRBV7-2 and J usage is TRBJ2-7; a possible D gene is TRBD1 (7 bases). V lost 5 bases to trimming and J lost 2 bases, with 13 bases between them. Per the germline V gene, CDR1 is SGHTA and CDR2 is FQGNSA. This CDR3 comprises 14 residues. CDR3 DNA, as far as it was read: TGTGCCAGCAGCCCAGGGGGGAGGCCCTACGAG. Translating it yields CASSPGGRPYE. The whole CDR3 protein is CASSPGGRPYEQYF.

On this clone: The observed sequence ends 3 residues before the CDR3 terminus, with the missing tail filled in from the germline J gene. The chain is built from TRBV18 and TRBJ2-1, with TRBD1 matching 9 bases. In germline, CDR1 is KGHSH, CDR2 LQKENI. Germline trimming cut 6 bases from V and 6 bases from J; bases unmatched to any gene: 9. The CDR3 consists of 15 residues. The CDR3 spells CASSPGQGGGNEQFF. The DNA read from the CDR3 is TGTGCCAGCTCTCCGGGACAGGGAGGGGGCAATGAG.

About this clone itself: From the germline J gene comes the end of the CDR3, since the read stops 3 residues before it. The V and J genes are TRBV27 and TRBJ2-7, with 8 bases identical to TRBD1. CDR3 length: 14 amino acids. V trimming: 4 bases; J trimming: 1 base; junction bases outside the gene matches: 3. The germline V gene has CDR1 MNHEY and CDR2 SMNVEV (reference sequence). CDR3 sequence reads: CASSSRGPSYEQYF. CDR3 bases read: TGTGCCAGCAGTTCCAGGGGGCCATCCTACGAG.

To note about this clone: The sequence runs out 3 residues before the end of the CDR3; the remainder is reconstructed from the germline J gene. V and J are TRBV6-2 or TRBV6-3 and TRBJ1-5; 9 bases map to TRBD1. Germline loops: CDR1 MNHEY, CDR2 SVGEGT. This CDR3 spans 15 amino acids. Losses at the gene ends were 5 bases for V and 7 bases for J; bases not matched to a gene: 9. The CDR3 protein is CASSAPGQGSQPQHF. The CDR3 DNA, read in part, is TGTGCCAGCAGTGCACCGGGACAGGGATCCCAGCCC.

Notes on this clone: The CDR3 goes on 3 residues after the read ends, and that part is filled in from the germline J gene. The chain has TRBV10-3 and TRBJ1-1; TRBD1 aligns across 8 bases. CDR1 is ENHRY and CDR2 is SYGVKD in the germline V gene. V was clipped by 6 bases and J by 5 bases; unmatched bases: 8. The CDR3 is 14 residues long. Incomplete CDR3 DNA: TGTGCCATCAGGAATGGAACAGGGGGTACTGAA. Amino acids: CAIRNGTGGTE. The whole CDR3 is CAIRNGTGGTEAFF.

Turning to this clone: The read terminates 3 residues before the CDR3 end, so the remaining end is supplied by the germline J gene. V and J are TRBV7-8 and TRBJ1-6, with D possibly being TRBD1 (6 bases). The V end was cut by 1 base, the J end by 5 bases, with 9 bases between. This CDR3 is built from 15 residues. Germline CDR1 and CDR2: SGHVS and FQNEAQ. The DNA read from the CDR3 is TGTGCCAGCAGCTTAGTACAGGGAGATAATTCACCC. Its protein product is CASSLVQGDNSP. The CDR3 as a whole reads CASSLVQGDNSPLHF.

On this clone itself: The read gets to within 3 residues of the CDR3 end, and the germline J gene fills in the rest. The rearrangement uses TRBV7-6 and TRBJ1-6; 8 nucleotides line up with TRBD1. The junction had 7 bases not matched to a gene; V was cut back by 0 bases and J by 6 bases. The CDR3 spans 17 residues. Germline V CDR1 and CDR2: SGHVS, FNYEAQ. The CDR3 here is CASSLAQGARGNSPLHF. CDR3 bases read: TGTGCCAGCAGCTTAGCCCAGGGGGCGCGGGGTAATTCACCC.

Concerning this clone itself: The CDR3 end is not reached by the read, which stops 3 residues before it; the germline J gene fills it in. The genes are TRBV2 and TRBJ1-2; a possible D gene is TRBD1 (5 bases). The CDR3 contains 12 residues. Between the trimmed V and J ends, which lost 5 bases and 5 bases, there was a span of 9 bases. Germline values: CDR1 SNHLY, CDR2 FYNNEI. The DNA read from the CDR3 is TGTGCCAGCAGTCTCCAGGGTTATGGC. Protein product: CASSLQGYG. The whole CDR3 sequence reads CASSLQGYGYTF.

Concerning this clone: The observed sequence ends 3 residues before the CDR3 terminus, with the missing tail filled in from the germline J gene. The chain uses TRBV6-2 or TRBV6-3 and TRBJ1-5; 8 nucleotides align to TRBD1. Per germline, CDR1 MNHEY and CDR2 SVGEGT. This CDR3 is 15 amino acids long. V lost 6 bases and J lost 6; bases outside the gene matches: 10. Here the CDR3 reads CASSPDRGWGQPQHF. The CDR3 DNA, read in part, is TGTGCCAGCAGCCCAGACAGGGGATGGGGTCAGCCC.

As concerns this clone: The read is 3 residues too short to cover the CDR3 end, so that end is filled in from the germline J gene. The chain employs TRBV18 and TRBJ1-1, with D possibly matching TRBD1 (5 bases). V lost 4 bases and J lost 5, with 14 bases in between. CDR3 length: 14 residues. CDR1 and CDR2 from the germline V gene are KGHSH and LQKENI. CDR3 loop: CASSRGERGTEAFF. CDR3 bases read: TGTGCCAGCTCACGGGGCGAGAGAGGGACTGAA.

The CDR3 DNA, read in part, is TGCGCCAGCAGCTTGGGGCCTCGGGGACTAGCGGCCTACAATGAG. This translates into CASSLGPRGLAAYNE. The whole CDR3 sequence reads CASSLGPRGLAAYNEQFF. The chain uses TRBV5-1 and TRBJ2-1; 11 bases align to TRBD2. The read gets to within 3 residues of the CDR3 end, and the germline J gene fills in the rest. This CDR3 spans 18 amino acids. The V and J ends lost 0 bases and 2 bases, in that order; junction bases with no gene match: 7. Germline loops: CDR1 SGHRS, CDR2 YFSETQ.

As for this clone: Germline and junction disagree at one end, which may indicate a read error. The CDR3 end falls 3 residues outside the read, so it is completed with the germline J gene. The chain employs TRBV4-2 and TRBJ1-6; TRBD1 is a possible D gene (5 bases). The CDR3 covers 16 residues. Germline-derived CDR1 and CDR2 are LGHNA and YNFKEQ. The CDR3 spells CASSQDPQERRSPLHF. The CDR3 DNA, read in part, is TGCGCCAGCAGCCAAGATCCACAGGAGAGGCGGTCACCC.

As for this clone: From the germline J gene comes the end of the CDR3, since the read stops 3 residues before it. V usage is TRBV18 and J usage is TRBJ2-2; D gene ambiguous. The ends were cut back, 3 bases at V and 8 bases at J, with 13 bases in the middle. CDR1 and CDR2 from the germline V gene are KGHSH and LQKENI. The CDR3 covers 14 residues. The CDR3 loop reads CASSPRPNPGELFF. The DNA read from the CDR3 is TGTGCCAGCTCACCGCGGCCCAATCCGGGGGAG.

In the case of this clone: The read finishes 3 residues shy of the CDR3 end, and the germline J gene is used to complete it. The chain uses TRBV9 and TRBJ2-7; 8 bases are shared with TRBD2. V trimming: 0 bases; J trimming: 5 bases; junction bases outside the gene matches: 10. Germline V gives CDR1 SGDLS, CDR2 YYNGEE. CDR3 length: 16 amino acids. The sequenced CDR3 bases are TGTGCCAGCAGCGTAGGAGACGGGGGGGCGCGAGACGAG. It codes for CASSVGDGGARDE. The CDR3 reads in full as CASSVGDGGARDEQYF.

On this clone: The read gets to within 3 residues of the CDR3 end, and the germline J gene fills in the rest. The chain uses TRBV2 and TRBJ2-7; D is unresolved. V gave up 3 bases and J gave up 5 bases, with 17 bases separating them. The germline CDR1 and CDR2 sequences are SNHLY and FYNNEI. The CDR3 runs 15 residues. The chain's CDR3 is CASSDLTALAHEQYF. The part of the CDR3 DNA that was read is TGTGCCAGCAGTGATCTCACAGCCTTGGCCCACGAG. Together with reference TRBV2 and TRBJ2-7, the CDR3 gives the full variable domain: EPEVTQTPSHQVTQMGQEVILRCVPISNHLYFYWYRQILGQKVEFLVSFYNNEISEKSEIFDDQFSVERPDGSNFTLKIRSTKLEDSAMYFCASSDLTALAHEQYFGPGTRLTVT.

As for this clone: The CDR3 goes on 3 residues after the read ends, and that part is filled in from the germline J gene. This chain joins TRBV20-1 and TRBJ1-5; possible D gene TRBD1, 6 bases. CDR1 and CDR2 from the germline V gene are DFQATT and SNEGSKA (reference sequence). The CDR3 runs 14 residues. With 5 bases removed from V and 5 bases from J, the gap between germline ends came to 16 bases. The CDR3 is CSASRDTPDQPQHF. Partial CDR3 DNA: TGCAGTGCTTCCCGGGACACCCCGGATCAGCCC.

On this clone: Read sequence stops 3 residues before the CDR3 end, and the germline J gene provides the missing end. The J gene is TRBJ1-1, the V gene TRBV10-3; D is unclear. The CDR3 contains 11 residues. Germline V gene data show CDR1 as ENHRY and CDR2 as SYGVKD. CDR3: CAIKRAEEAFF. The part of the CDR3 DNA that was read is TGTGCCATCAAAAGGGCAGAGGAA.

The CDR3 region is CASSRRAGVLETQYF. The sequenced part of the CDR3 DNA is TGTGCCAGCAGCCGACGGGCGGGAGTACTAGAGACC. The chain recombines TRBV7-9 with TRBJ2-5; 7 nucleotides agree with TRBD2. The CDR3 end lies 3 residues beyond the end of the read and is filled in from the germline J gene. The ends lost 5 bases at V and 4 bases at J; junction bases unmatched: 10. The CDR3 runs to 15 residues. Germline V gives CDR1 SEHNR, CDR2 FQNEAQ (reference sequence).